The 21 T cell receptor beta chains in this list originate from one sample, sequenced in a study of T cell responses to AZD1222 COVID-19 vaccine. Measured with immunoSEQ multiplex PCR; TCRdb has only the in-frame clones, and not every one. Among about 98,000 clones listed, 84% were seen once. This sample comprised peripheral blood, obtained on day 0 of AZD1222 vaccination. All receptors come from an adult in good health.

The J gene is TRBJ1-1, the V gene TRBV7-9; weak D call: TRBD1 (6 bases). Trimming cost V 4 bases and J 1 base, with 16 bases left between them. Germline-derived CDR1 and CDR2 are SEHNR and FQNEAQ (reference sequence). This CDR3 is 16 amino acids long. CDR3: CASSSRTARGNTEAFF. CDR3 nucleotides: TGTGCCAGCAGCTCAAGGACAGCGAGGGGGAACACTGAAGCTTTCTTT.

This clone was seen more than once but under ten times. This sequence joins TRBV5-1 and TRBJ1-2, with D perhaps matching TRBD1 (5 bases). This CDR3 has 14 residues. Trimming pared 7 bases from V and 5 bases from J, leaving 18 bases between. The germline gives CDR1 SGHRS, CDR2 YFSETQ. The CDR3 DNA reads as TGCGCCAGCCAGTCCACACCAGGGAGTTATGGCTACACCTTC. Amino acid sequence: CASQSTPGSYGYTF. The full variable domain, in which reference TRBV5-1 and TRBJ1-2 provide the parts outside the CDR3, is KAGVTQTPRYLIKTRGQQVTLSCSPISGHRSVSWYQQTPGQGLQFLFEYFSETQRNKGNFPGRFSGRQFSNSRSEMNVSTLELGDSALYLCASQSTPGSYGYTFGSGTRLTVV.

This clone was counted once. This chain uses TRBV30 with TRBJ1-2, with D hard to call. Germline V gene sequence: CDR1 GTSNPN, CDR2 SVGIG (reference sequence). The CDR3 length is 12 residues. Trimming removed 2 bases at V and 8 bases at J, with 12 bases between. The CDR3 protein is CAWSLTAGGYTF. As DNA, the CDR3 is TGTGCCTGGAGTCTAACAGCCGGGGGCTACACCTTC. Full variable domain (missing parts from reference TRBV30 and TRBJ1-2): SQTIHQWPATLVQPVGSPLSLECTVEGTSNPNLYWYRQAAGRGLQLLFYSVGIGQISSEVPQNLSASRPQDRQFILSSKKLLLSDSGFYLCAWSLTAGGYTFGSGTRLTVV.

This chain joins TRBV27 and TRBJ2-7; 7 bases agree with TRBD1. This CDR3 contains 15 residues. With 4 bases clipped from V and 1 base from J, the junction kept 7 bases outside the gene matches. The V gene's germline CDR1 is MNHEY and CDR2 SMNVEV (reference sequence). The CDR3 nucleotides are TGTGCCAGCAGTTCCGCCGGGACAGAATCCTACGAGCAGTACTTC. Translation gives CASSSAGTESYEQYF.

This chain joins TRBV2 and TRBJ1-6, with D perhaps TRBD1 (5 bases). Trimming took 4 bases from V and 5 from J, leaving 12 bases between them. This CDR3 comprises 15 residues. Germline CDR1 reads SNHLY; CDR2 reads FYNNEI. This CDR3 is CASSVMGQNNSPLHF. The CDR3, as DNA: TGTGCCAGCAGTGTAATGGGGCAGAATAATTCACCCCTCCACTTT. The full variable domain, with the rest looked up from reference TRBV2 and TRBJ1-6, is EPEVTQTPSHQVTQMGQEVILRCVPISNHLYFYWYRQILGQKVEFLVSFYNNEISEKSEIFDDQFSVERPDGSNFTLKIRSTKLEDSAMYFCASSVMGQNNSPLHFGNGTRLTVT.

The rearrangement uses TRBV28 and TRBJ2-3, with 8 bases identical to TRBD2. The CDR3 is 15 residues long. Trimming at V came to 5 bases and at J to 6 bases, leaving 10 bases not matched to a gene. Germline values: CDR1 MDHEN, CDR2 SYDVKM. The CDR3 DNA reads TGTGCCAGCAGTCCACGCACTAGCGGTCTTGATACGCAGTATTTT. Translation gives CASSPRTSGLDTQYF. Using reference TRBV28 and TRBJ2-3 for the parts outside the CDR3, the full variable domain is DVKVTQSSRYLVKRTGEKVFLECVQDMDHENMFWYRQDPGLGLRLIYFSYDVKMKEKGDIPEGYSVSREKKERFSLILESASTNQTSMYLCASSPRTSGLDTQYFGPGTRLTVL.

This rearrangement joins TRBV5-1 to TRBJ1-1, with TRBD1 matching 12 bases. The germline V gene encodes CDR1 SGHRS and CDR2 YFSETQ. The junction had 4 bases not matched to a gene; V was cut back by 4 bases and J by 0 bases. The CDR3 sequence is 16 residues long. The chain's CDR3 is CASSQGQGAMNTEAFF. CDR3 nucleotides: TGCGCCAGCAGCCAGGGACAGGGGGCTATGAACACTGAAGCTTTCTTT. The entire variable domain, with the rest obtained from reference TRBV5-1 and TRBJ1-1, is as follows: KAGVTQTPRYLIKTRGQQVTLSCSPISGHRSVSWYQQTPGQGLQFLFEYFSETQRNKGNFPGRFSGRQFSNSRSEMNVSTLELGDSALYLCASSQGQGAMNTEAFFGQGTRLTVV.

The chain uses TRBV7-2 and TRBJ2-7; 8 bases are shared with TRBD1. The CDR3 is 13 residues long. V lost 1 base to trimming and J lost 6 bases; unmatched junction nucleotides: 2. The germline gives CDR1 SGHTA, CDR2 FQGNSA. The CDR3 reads CASSLVTGVEQYV. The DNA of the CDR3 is TGTGCCAGCAGCTTAGTGACAGGGGTCGAGCAGTACGTC.

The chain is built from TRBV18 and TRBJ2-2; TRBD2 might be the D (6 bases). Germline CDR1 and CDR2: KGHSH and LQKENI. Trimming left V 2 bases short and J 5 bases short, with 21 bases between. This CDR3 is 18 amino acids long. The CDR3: CASSPNGREAILTGELFF. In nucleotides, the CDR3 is TGTGCCAGCTCACCAAATGGCAGGGAGGCTATCCTGACCGGGGAGCTGTTTTTT.

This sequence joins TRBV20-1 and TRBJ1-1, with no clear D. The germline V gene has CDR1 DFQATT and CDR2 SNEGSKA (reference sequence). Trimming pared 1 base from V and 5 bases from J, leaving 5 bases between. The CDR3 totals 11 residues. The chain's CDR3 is CSARALTEAFF. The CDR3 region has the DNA TGCAGTGCTAGAGCCCTGACTGAAGCTTTCTTT.

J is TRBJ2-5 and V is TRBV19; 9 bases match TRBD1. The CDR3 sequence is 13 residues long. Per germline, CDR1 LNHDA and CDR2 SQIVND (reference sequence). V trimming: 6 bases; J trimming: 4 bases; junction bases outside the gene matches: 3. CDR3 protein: CASSVGQGETQYF. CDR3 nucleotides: TGTGCCAGTAGCGTGGGACAGGGAGAGACCCAGTACTTC.

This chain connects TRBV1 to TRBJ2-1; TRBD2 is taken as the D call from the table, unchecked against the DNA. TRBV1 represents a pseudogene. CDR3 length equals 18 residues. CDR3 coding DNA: TGCACCAGCAGCCAAGAGATAAGTAGGAGCGGGGGGACAGATGAGCAGTTCTTC. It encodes CTSSQEISRSGGTDEQFF.

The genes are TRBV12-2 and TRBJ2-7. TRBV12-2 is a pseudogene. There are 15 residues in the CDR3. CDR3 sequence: CASRLAGESSYEQYV. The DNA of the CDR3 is TGTGCAAGTCGCTTAGCAGGGGAGAGCTCCTACGAGCAGTACGTC.

CDR3: CASGRPAGNTIYF. CDR3 sequence (DNA): TGTGCCAGCGGACGGCCCGCGGGAAACACCATATATTTT. The gene calls are TRBV6-6 and TRBJ1-3; D gene uncertain. Germline CDR1 MNHNY, CDR2 SVGAGI (reference sequence). The germline V and J ends were trimmed by 8 bases and 4 bases, with 12 bases remaining between them. The CDR3 contains 13 residues.

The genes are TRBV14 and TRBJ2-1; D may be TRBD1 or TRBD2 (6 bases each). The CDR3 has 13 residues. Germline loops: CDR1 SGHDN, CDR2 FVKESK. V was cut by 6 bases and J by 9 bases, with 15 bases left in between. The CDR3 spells CASRGTPRGEQFF. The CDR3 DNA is TGTGCCAGCAGAGGGACTCCCAGGGGTGAGCAGTTCTTC.

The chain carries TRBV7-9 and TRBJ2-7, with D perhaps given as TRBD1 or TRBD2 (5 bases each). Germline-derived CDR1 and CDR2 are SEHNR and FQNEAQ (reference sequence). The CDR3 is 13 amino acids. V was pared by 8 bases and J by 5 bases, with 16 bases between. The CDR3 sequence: CASEALQGDEQYF. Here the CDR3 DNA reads TGTGCCAGCGAGGCCCTTCAGGGAGACGAGCAGTACTTC.

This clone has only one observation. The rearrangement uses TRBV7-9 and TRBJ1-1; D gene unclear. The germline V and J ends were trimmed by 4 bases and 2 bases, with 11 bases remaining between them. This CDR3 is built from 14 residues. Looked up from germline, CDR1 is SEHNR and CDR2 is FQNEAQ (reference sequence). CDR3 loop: CASSSRTGNTEAFF. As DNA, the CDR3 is TGTGCCAGCAGCTCCCGGACGGGCAACACTGAAGCTTTCTTT.

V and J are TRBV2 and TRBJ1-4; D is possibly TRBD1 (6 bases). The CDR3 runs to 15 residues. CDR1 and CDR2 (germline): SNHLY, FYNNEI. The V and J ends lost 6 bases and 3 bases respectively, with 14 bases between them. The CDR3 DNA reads TGTGCCAGCAGGGGGGGCCCCGGGGCTAATGAAAAACTGTTTTTT. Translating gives CASRGGPGANEKLFF.

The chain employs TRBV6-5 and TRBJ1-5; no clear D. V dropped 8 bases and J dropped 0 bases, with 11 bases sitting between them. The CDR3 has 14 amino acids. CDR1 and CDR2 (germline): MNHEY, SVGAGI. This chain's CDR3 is CASGTTYSNQPQHF. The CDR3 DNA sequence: TGTGCCAGCGGCACAACATATAGCAATCAGCCCCAGCATTTT.

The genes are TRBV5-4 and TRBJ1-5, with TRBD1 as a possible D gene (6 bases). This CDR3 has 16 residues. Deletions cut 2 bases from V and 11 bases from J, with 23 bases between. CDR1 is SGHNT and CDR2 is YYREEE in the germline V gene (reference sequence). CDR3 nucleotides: TGTGCCAGCAGCTTCACAGGGCCGCTTAGAGGTGGGGCCCAGCATTTT. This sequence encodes CASSFTGPLRGGAQHF.

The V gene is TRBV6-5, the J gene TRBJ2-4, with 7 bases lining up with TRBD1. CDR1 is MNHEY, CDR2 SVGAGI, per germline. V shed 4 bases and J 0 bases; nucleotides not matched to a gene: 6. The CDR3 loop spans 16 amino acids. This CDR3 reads CASSSGTVQAKNIQYF. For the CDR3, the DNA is TGTGCCAGCAGTTCCGGGACAGTCCAAGCCAAAAACATTCAGTACTTC.